This TCR beta chain was captured in a study of CD8+CD57+ T cells in acquired aplastic anemia. Study in general: Each DNA sample taken from sorted CD4+ and CD8+ cells came to around 2.9 ug on average.

This clonotype was seen at least ten times. Its antigen is not known. Study-wide findings and caveats: Patients did not significantly differ from controls in CD8+ Simpson's diversity. Both patients and controls carried the same twenty-nine CD8+ CDR3 sequences.

TCR beta VDJ and CDR3 profiling used genomic DNA as template. MiXCR, applied by TCRdb to the reads, yields one record per CDR3 protein. This sample has under 200,000 distinct CDR3 sequences; roughly half occur once, and the top ten carry 3.2%. Patients picked for sequencing had shown CD8+CD57+ cell expansion detected by flow cytometry. The cohort consisted entirely of patients having severe acquired aplastic anemia. Germline lookup yields CDR1 MNHNS and CDR2 SASEGT. Trimming pared 1 base from V and 2 bases from J, leaving 5 bases between. The CDR3 contains 13 residues. The receptor comes from a human donor with aplastic anemia. V usage is TRBV6-1 and J usage is TRBJ1-2; no clear D gene. The source material was sorted CD4+, CD8+, or CD8+CD57+ T cells (not recorded which) from PBMCs. The CDR3 DNA reads as TGTGCCAGCAGTGAAGTGCCGAACTATGGCTACACCTTC. This translates into CASSEVPNYGYTF.